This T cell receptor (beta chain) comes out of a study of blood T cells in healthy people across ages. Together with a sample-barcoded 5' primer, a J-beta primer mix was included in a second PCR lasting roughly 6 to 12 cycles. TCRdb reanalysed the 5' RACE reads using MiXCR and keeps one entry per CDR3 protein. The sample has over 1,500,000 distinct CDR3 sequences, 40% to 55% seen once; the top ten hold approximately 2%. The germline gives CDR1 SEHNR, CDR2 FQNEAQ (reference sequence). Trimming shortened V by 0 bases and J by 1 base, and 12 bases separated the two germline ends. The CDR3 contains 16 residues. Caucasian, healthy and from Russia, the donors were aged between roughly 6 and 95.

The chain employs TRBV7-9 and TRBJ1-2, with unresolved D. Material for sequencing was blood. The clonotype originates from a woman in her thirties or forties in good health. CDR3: CASSLAPLASNYGYTF. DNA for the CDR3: TGTGCCAGCAGCTTAGCGCCTTTGGCAAGTAACTATGGCTACACCTTC.